This passage covers 2 T cell receptor beta chains from one sample sequenced in a study of T cells in Graves' hyperthyroidism and ophthalmopathy. RNA transcripts gave rise to amplified TCR beta CDR3 regions. First-round RT-PCR targeting the TCR CDR3 was performed with the HTBI primer set. TCRdb analysed the multiplex PCR reads with MiXCR anew, one entry per CDR3 protein. The profile shows approximately 520,000 distinct CDR3 sequences, around 24% of them singletons. Source material: blood. These TCRs come from a woman younger than 45 with Graves' ophthalmopathy.

This clonotype was detected ten times or more. The V gene is TRBV27, the J gene TRBJ2-2; D is uncertain. The CDR3 runs to 14 residues. Germline lookup yields CDR1 MNHEY and CDR2 SMNVEV (reference sequence). Trimming shortened V by 0 bases and J by 3 bases, and 5 bases separated the two germline ends. The CDR3 nucleotides read TGTGCCAGCAGTTTATCCACTTACACCGGGGAGCTGTTTTTT. Its protein is CASSLSTYTGELFF.

The table lists this clonotype with many counts. This clone may be a read error of a much larger clone one base away. J is TRBJ1-2 and V is TRBV14; D not resolved. The germline CDR1 and CDR2 sequences are SGHDN and FVKESK. This CDR3 spans 13 amino acids. The CDR3 spells CASSQRPLYGCTF. CDR3 nucleotide sequence: TGTGCCAGCAGCCAGCGTCCGCTCTATGGCTGCACCTTC.